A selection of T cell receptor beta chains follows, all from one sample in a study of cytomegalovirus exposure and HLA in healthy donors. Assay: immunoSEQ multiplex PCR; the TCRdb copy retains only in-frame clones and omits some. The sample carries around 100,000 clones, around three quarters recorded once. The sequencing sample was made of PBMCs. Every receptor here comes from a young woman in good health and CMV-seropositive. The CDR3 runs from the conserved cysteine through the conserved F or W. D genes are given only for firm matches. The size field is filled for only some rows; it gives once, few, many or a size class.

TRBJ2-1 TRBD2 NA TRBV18 CASSGGTSFYNEQFF TGTGCCAGCTCAGGAGGGACTAGTTTCTACAATGAGCAGTTCTTC
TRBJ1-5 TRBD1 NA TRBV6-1 CASSDGQGYQPQHF TGTGCCAGCAGTGATGGACAGGGGTATCAGCCCCAGCATTTT
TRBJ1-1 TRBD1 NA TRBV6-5 CASSYSQGGLGEAFF TGTGCCAGCAGTTACTCGCAGGGGGGTTTGGGTGAAGCTTTCTTT
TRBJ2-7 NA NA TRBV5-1 CASSLEQERSYEQYF TGCGCCAGCAGCTTGGAACAGGAACGTTCCTACGAGCAGTACTTC
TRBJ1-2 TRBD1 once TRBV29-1 CSDRQGNYGYTF TGCAGCGACCGACAGGGGAACTATGGCTACACCTTC
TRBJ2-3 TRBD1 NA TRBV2 CASTTGGASTDTQYF TGTGCCAGTACTACAGGGGGTGCTAGCACAGATACGCAGTATTTT
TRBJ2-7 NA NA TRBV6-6 CASSGGYSSYEQYF TGTGCCAGCAGTGGCGGGTACAGCTCCTACGAGCAGTACTTC
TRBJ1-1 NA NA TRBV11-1 CASTQRFRGTEAFF TGTGCCAGCACCCAGCGATTTCGGGGCACTGAAGCTTTCTTT
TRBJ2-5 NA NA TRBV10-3 CAIRAGRKETQYF TGTGCCATCAGGGCAGGGCGGAAGGAGACCCAGTACTTC
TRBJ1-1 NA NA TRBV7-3 CASSLIRDTEAFF TGTGCCAGCAGCTTAATCAGGGACACTGAAGCTTTCTTT
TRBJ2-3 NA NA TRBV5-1 CASSTSGDTQYF TGCGCCAGCAGCACCTCCGGAGATACGCAGTATTTT
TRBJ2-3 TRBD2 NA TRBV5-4 CASSALAGLTDTQYF TGTGCCAGCAGCGCCTTAGCGGGCCTCACAGATACGCAGTATTTT
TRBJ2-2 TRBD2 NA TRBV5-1 CASSLPSSGHTGELFF TGCGCCAGCAGCTTACCGTCTAGCGGCCATACCGGGGAGCTGTTTTTT
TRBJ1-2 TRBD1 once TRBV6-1 CASSPTGDGYTF TGTGCCAGCAGCCCGACAGGGGATGGCTACACCTTC
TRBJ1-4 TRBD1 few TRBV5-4 CASSPGQGGSEKLFF TGTGCCAGCAGCCCGGGACAGGGTGGAAGTGAAAAACTGTTTTTT
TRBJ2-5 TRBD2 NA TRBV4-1 CASSQVGRTSGGERETQYF TGCGCCAGCAGCCAAGTGGGGCGGACTAGCGGGGGGGAGCGAGAGACCCAGTACTTC
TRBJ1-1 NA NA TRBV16 CASSELRRGNTEAFF TGTGCCAGCAGCGAACTAAGGCGGGGGAACACTGAAGCTTTCTTT
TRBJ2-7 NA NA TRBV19 CASSLRDTSSYEQYF TGTGCCAGTAGTCTCCGGGACACTAGCTCCTACGAGCAGTACTTC